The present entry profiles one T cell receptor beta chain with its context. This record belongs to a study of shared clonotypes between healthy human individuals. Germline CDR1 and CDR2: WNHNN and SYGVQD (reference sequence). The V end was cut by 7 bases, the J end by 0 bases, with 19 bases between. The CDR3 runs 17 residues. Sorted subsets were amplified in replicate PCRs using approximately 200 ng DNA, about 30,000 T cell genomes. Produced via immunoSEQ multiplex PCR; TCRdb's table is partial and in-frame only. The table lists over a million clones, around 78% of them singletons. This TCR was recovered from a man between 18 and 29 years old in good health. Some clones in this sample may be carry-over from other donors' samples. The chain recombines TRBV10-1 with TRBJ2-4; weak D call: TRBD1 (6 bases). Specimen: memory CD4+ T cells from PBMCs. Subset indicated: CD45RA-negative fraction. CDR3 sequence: CASKTGRGILAKNIQYF. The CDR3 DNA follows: TGCGCCAGCAAAACGGGCAGGGGAATACTAGCCAAAAACATTCAGTACTTC.